Listed below are T cell receptor beta chains from one sample, sequenced in a study of T cell responses to AZD1222 COVID-19 vaccine. Assay: immunoSEQ multiplex PCR; the TCRdb copy retains only in-frame clones and omits some. The table has 120,000 or so clones, approximately 90% seen once. This sample comprised peripheral blood, obtained 28 days after the second AZD1222 dose. The source of these receptors is an adult who received the AZD1222 COVID-19 vaccine. Each CDR3 is given with its conserved first and last residue. A D gene is named only where the DNA matches it firmly. The listing skips clone size in some rows; elsewhere it reads once, few, many or a size class.

D gene	V gene	J gene	clone size	CDR3 protein	CDR3 DNA
-	TRBV7-2	TRBJ1-1	-	CASSLVGQLDTEAFF	TGTGCCAGCAGCTTAGTAGGACAGCTGGACACTGAAGCTTTCTTT
-	TRBV11-2	TRBJ1-1	-	CASSLVWGDTEAFF	TGTGCCAGCAGCTTAGTCTGGGGGGACACTGAAGCTTTCTTT
TRBD1	TRBV10-2	TRBJ2-6	-	CASSERQGVSGANVLTF	TGCGCCAGCAGTGAACGGCAGGGGGTATCTGGGGCCAACGTCCTGACTTTC
TRBD2	TRBV19	TRBJ2-7	once	CASSIFPSGLAGGTLGEQYF	TGTGCCAGTAGTATCTTCCCCTCGGGACTAGCGGGAGGTACTTTGGGCGAGCAGTACTTC
-	TRBV2	TRBJ1-5	few	CASMAAPLYSNQPQHF	TGTGCCAGCATGGCAGCCCCTCTTTATAGCAATCAGCCCCAGCATTTT
-	TRBV18	TRBJ1-1	-	CASSPDVGSNTEAFF	TGTGCCAGCTCACCTGACGTGGGGTCGAACACTGAAGCTTTCTTT
TRBD1	TRBV5-1	TRBJ1-3	-	CASSLNLGGSGNTIYF	TGCGCCAGCAGCCTAAACTTAGGGGGCAGTGGAAACACCATATATTTT
-	TRBV7-6	TRBJ1-6	-	CASSSSGGIISPLHF	TGTGCCAGCAGCTCCTCGGGGGGAATCATTTCACCCCTCCACTTT
-	TRBV23-1	TRBJ1-6	-	CASAAGKDNSPLHF	TGCGCCAGTGCGGCAGGAAAAGATAATTCACCCCTCCACTTT
-	TRBV3-1/TRBV3-2	TRBJ1-5	-	CASSQQGNQPQHF	TGTGCCAGCAGCCAACAGGGAAATCAGCCCCAGCATTTT
TRBD1	TRBV12-3/TRBV12-4	TRBJ1-6	once	CASRTGGNSPLHF	TGTGCCAGCAGGACAGGGGGGAATTCACCCCTCCACTTT
TRBD1	TRBV5-8	TRBJ1-1	-	CASSWSGGLNTEAFF	TGTGCCAGCAGCTGGTCAGGGGGTCTGAACACTGAAGCTTTCTTT
-	TRBV7-9	TRBJ2-7	-	CASSLEDSPYEQYF	TGTGCCAGCAGCTTAGAGGATTCCCCCTACGAGCAGTACTTC
-	TRBV19	TRBJ1-5	-	CASSSTGSNQPQHF	TGTGCCAGTAGTTCGACAGGTAGCAATCAGCCCCAGCATTTT
TRBD1	TRBV6-5	TRBJ1-2	-	CASRGTDYGYTF	TGTGCCAGCAGGGGGACAGACTATGGCTACACCTTC
-	TRBV7-9	TRBJ1-2	-	CASSVPRTAEGYTF	TGTGCCAGCAGCGTACCACGGACGGCGGAAGGCTACACCTTC
TRBD1	TRBV2	TRBJ2-2	-	CASSPGQTNTGELFF	TGTGCCAGCAGTCCGGGACAGACGAACACCGGGGAGCTGTTTTTT
-	TRBV11-2	TRBJ2-1	-	CASSLAGGEYNEQFF	TGTGCCAGCAGCTTAGCCGGGGGTGAATACAATGAGCAGTTCTTC
TRBD2	TRBV5-1	TRBJ2-1	-	CASSLARTSGTYNEQFF	TGCGCCAGCAGCTTGGCAAGGACTAGCGGGACCTACAATGAGCAGTTCTTC
TRBD1	TRBV27	TRBJ1-1	-	CASAPNRDRGSDTEAFF	TGTGCCAGCGCCCCGAACCGGGACAGGGGGAGTGACACTGAAGCTTTCTTT
TRBD1	TRBV27	TRBJ1-4	-	CASSSYYQTGTGGGVTNEKLFF	TGTGCCAGCAGTTCCTACTATCAAACCGGGACAGGGGGTGGTGTAACTAATGAAAAACTGTTTTTT
TRBD2	TRBV6-1	TRBJ2-1	-	CASSEAISSGVSSYNEQFF	TGTGCCAGCAGTGAAGCGATCTCTAGCGGGGTAAGCTCCTACAATGAGCAGTTCTTC
-	TRBV3-1/TRBV3-2	TRBJ2-3	-	CASSLQGGAGTDTQYF	TGTGCCAGCAGCCTACAAGGGGGGGCAGGCACAGATACGCAGTATTTT
-	TRBV14	TRBJ2-2	-	CASSQETVKNTGELFF	TGTGCCAGCAGCCAAGAAACGGTAAAGAACACCGGGGAGCTGTTTTTT
-	TRBV2	TRBJ1-2	-	CASSEGTNYGYTF	TGTGCCAGCAGTGAGGGCACGAACTATGGCTACACCTTC
TRBD2	TRBV11-2	TRBJ2-1	-	CASSLDPWPPSGSRNEQFF	TGTGCCAGCAGCTTAGACCCCTGGCCTCCTAGCGGGAGTAGGAATGAGCAGTTCTTC
-	TRBV28	TRBJ2-3	few	CASKVTDTQYF	TGTGCCAGTAAAGTCACAGATACGCAGTATTTT
TRBD1	TRBV2	TRBJ2-7	-	CASILDRAYEQYF	TGTGCCAGCATTTTAGACAGGGCCTACGAGCAGTACTTC
TRBD2	TRBV19	TRBJ2-1	-	CASSIILAGYNEQFF	TGTGCCAGTAGTATAATACTAGCGGGTTACAATGAGCAGTTCTTC
-	TRBV11-3	TRBJ2-7	-	CASSLDGGEQYF	TGTGCCAGCAGCTTAGACGGGGGCGAGCAGTACTTC
-	TRBV28	TRBJ2-3	-	CASTRSPSTDTQYF	TGTGCCAGCACTAGGTCCCCTAGCACAGATACGCAGTATTTT
-	TRBV5-1	TRBJ1-3	-	CASSLAGTAGNTIYF	TGCGCCAGCAGCTTGGCAGGGACCGCTGGAAACACCATATATTTT
TRBD1	TRBV6-5	TRBJ1-5	-	CASRKGTGPNQPQHF	TGTGCCAGCCGCAAAGGGACAGGGCCCAATCAGCCCCAGCATTTT
TRBD2	TRBV5-1	TRBJ2-3	-	CASSLALTRLAGGIDTQYF	TGCGCCAGCAGCTTGGCCCTCACCCGACTAGCGGGGGGGATTGATACGCAGTATTTT
-	TRBV10-1	TRBJ1-4	-	CASNRTEEKLFF	TGCGCCAGCAATCGGACGGAAGAAAAACTGTTTTTT
TRBD2	TRBV7-2	TRBJ2-7	-	CASSPRGRVPSYEQYF	TGTGCCAGCAGCCCACGGGGGAGGGTTCCGTCCTACGAGCAGTACTTC
-	TRBV6-5	TRBJ2-3	-	CASSYSSAVRDTQYF	TGTGCCAGCAGTTACTCCTCTGCGGTTAGAGATACGCAGTATTTT
-	TRBV11-2	TRBJ1-5	-	CASSEARASNQPQHF	TGTGCCAGCAGCGAAGCCCGGGCAAGCAATCAGCCCCAGCATTTT
-	TRBV3-1/TRBV3-2	TRBJ2-4	once	CASSQDDSIQYF	TGTGCCAGCAGCCAAGACGACTCAATTCAGTACTTC
-	TRBV2	TRBJ2-7	-	CASSDFERELEQYF	TGTGCCAGCAGTGATTTCGAACGGGAGCTCGAGCAGTACTTC
TRBD2	TRBV5-1	TRBJ2-1	-	CASRTSGSYNEQFF	TGCGCCAGCAGGACTAGCGGGAGTTACAATGAGCAGTTCTTC
-	TRBV4-1	TRBJ1-1	-	CASSQDLFNPGEAFF	TGCGCCAGCAGCCAAGATCTCTTTAATCCTGGTGAAGCTTTCTTT
TRBD2	TRBV20-1	TRBJ2-3	-	CSASDAPGTSGGRPTDTQYF	TGCAGTGCTAGTGACGCACCCGGGACTAGCGGGGGGCGACCCACAGATACGCAGTATTTT
TRBD1	TRBV5-1	TRBJ2-5	-	CASSRTGLYQETQYF	TGCGCCAGCAGCAGGACAGGGCTGTACCAAGAGACCCAGTACTTC
-	TRBV10-3	TRBJ1-5	-	CAISEPGESNQPQHF	TGTGCCATCAGTGAGCCAGGGGAAAGCAATCAGCCCCAGCATTTT
-	TRBV20-1	TRBJ2-7	-	CSASTQKQYF	TGCAGTGCTAGCACCCAGAAGCAGTACTTC
-	TRBV28	TRBJ1-3	-	CASSPGGAHTIYF	TGTGCCAGCAGTCCCGGAGGGGCGCACACCATATATTTT
-	TRBV11-3	TRBJ2-1	-	CASSARSPYNEQFF	TGTGCCAGCAGCGCTAGAAGCCCCTACAATGAGCAGTTCTTC
-	TRBV5-6	TRBJ2-1	-	CASSPISPNEQFF	TGTGCCAGCAGCCCGATTAGCCCAAATGAGCAGTTCTTC
-	TRBV9	TRBJ2-3	-	CASSGGAAFPSTDTQYF	TGTGCCAGCAGCGGGGGGGCCGCTTTCCCGAGCACAGATACGCAGTATTTT
-	TRBV28	TRBJ2-7	-	CASSPPPRYEQYF	TGTGCCAGCAGTCCACCCCCCCGCTACGAGCAGTACTTC
-	TRBV27	TRBJ1-5	-	CASSLAGNQPQHF	TGTGCCAGCAGTTTGGCCGGCAATCAGCCCCAGCATTTT
TRBD2	TRBV6-2/TRBV6-3	TRBJ2-7	-	CASSYGTSGGTFVSEQYF	TGTGCCAGCAGTTACGGGACTAGCGGGGGGACATTCGTAAGTGAGCAGTACTTC
-	TRBV12-3/TRBV12-4	TRBJ1-2	-	CASSLGLRYTF	TGTGCCAGCAGTTTAGGGCTGCGCTACACCTTC
TRBD2	TRBV2	TRBJ2-1	-	CASSGGTSDEFSEQFF	TGTGCCAGCAGCGGCGGGACTAGCGATGAGTTCAGTGAGCAGTTCTTC
-	TRBV24-1	TRBJ1-1	-	CATSDRRGGEAFF	TGTGCCACCAGTGACCGACGAGGGGGAGAAGCTTTCTTT
-	TRBV13	TRBJ1-2	few	CASSLSGGDYGYTF	TGTGCCAGCAGCTTATCCGGGGGGGACTATGGCTACACCTTC
TRBD1	TRBV5-1	TRBJ1-3	-	CASSLMDRTTGNTIYF	TGCGCCAGCAGCTTGATGGACAGGACTACTGGAAACACCATATATTTT
TRBD1	TRBV28	TRBJ2-2	-	CASRGQQNTGELFF	TGTGCCAGCAGGGGACAGCAGAACACCGGGGAGCTGTTTTTT